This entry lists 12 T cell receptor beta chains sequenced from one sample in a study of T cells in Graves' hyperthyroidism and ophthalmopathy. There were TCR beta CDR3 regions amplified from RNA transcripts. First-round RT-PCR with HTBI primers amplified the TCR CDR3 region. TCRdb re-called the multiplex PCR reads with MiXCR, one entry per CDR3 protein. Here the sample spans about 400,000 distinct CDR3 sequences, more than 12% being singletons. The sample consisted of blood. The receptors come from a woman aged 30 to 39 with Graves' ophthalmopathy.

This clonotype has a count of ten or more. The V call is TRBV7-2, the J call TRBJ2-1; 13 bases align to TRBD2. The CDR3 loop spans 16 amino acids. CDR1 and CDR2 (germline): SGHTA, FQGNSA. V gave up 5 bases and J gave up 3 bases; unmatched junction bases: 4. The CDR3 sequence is CASSPGLAGNYNEQFF. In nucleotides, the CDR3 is TGTGCCAGCAGCCCGGGACTAGCGGGGAACTACAATGAGCAGTTCTTC.

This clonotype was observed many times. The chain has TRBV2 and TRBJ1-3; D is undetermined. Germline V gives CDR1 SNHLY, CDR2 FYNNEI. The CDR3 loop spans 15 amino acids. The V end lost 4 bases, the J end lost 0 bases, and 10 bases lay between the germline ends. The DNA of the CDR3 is TGTGCCAGCAGTGTAATTAACCTCTCTGGAAACACCATATATTTT. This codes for CASSVINLSGNTIYF.

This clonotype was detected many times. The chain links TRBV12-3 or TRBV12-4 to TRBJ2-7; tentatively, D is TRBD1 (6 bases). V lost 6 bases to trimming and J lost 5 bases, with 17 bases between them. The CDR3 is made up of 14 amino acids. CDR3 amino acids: CASRSNTGLNEQYF. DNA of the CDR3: TGTGCCAGCAGGTCCAATACAGGGTTGAACGAGCAGTACTTC.

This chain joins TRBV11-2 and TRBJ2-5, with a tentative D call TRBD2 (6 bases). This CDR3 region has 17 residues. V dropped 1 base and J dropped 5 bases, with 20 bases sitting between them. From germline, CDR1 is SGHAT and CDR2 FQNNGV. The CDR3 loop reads CASSLVPGEDIAETQYF. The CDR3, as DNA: TGTGCCAGCAGCTTAGTCCCCGGGGAGGATATCGCGGAGACCCAGTACTTC.

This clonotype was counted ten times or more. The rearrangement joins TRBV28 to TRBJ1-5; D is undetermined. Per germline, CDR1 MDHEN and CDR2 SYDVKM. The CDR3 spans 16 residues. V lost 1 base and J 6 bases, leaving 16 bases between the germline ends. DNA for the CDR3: TGTGCCAGCAGTTTATCTGGCAGTAGAAAGGGTCAGCCCCAGCATTTT. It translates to CASSLSGSRKGQPQHF.

The CDR3: CASSPDRVGGNTIYF. The CDR3 DNA reads TGTGCCAGTAGCCCTGACAGGGTGGGAGGAAACACCATATATTTT. The chain is built from TRBV19 and TRBJ1-3, with TRBD1 identical over 7 bases. The CDR3 is 15 residues long. Germline V lookup: CDR1 LNHDA, CDR2 SQIVND (reference sequence). V dropped 6 bases and J dropped 4; count of bases not matched to a gene: 9.

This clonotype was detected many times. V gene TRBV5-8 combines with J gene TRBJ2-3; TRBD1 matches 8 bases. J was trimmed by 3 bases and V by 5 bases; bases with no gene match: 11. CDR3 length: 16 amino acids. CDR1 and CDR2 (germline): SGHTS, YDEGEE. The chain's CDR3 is CASSLQGAGRTDTQYF. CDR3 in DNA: TGTGCCAGCAGTCTTCAGGGGGCCGGCAGGACAGATACGCAGTATTTT.

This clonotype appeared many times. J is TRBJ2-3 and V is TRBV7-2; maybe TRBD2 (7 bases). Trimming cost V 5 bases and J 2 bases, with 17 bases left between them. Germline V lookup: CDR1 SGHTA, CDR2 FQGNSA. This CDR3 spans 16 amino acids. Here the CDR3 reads CASSLRPGGLTDTQYF. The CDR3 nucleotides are TGTGCCAGCAGCCTACGCCCGGGGGGCCTCACAGATACGCAGTATTTT. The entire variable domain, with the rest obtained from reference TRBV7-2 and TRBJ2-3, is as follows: GAGVSQSPSNKVTEKGKDVELRCDPISGHTALYWYRQSLGQGLEFLIYFQGNSAPDKSGLPSDRFSAERTGGSVSTLTIQRTQQEDSAVYLCASSLRPGGLTDTQYFGPGTRLTVL.

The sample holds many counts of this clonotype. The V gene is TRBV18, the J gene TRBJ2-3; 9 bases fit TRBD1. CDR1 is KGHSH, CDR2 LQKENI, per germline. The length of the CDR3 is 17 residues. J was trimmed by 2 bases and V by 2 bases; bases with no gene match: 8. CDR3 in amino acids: CASSPSYRDRDTDTQYF. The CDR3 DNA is TGTGCCAGCTCACCATCCTACCGGGACAGGGACACAGATACGCAGTATTTT.

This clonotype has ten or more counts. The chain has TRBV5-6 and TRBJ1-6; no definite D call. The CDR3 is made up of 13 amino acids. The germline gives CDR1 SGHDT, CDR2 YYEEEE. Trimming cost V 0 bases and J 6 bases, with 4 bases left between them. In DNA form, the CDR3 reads TGTGCCAGCAGCTTGGGCTCTAATTCACCCCTCCACTTT. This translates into CASSLGSNSPLHF.

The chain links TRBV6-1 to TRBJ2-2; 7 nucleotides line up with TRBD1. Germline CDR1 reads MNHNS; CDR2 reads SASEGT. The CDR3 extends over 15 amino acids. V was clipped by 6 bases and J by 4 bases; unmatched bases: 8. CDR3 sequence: CASRGRGPRTGELFF. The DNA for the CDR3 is TGTGCCAGCAGGGGAAGGGGGCCGCGCACCGGGGAGCTGTTTTTT.

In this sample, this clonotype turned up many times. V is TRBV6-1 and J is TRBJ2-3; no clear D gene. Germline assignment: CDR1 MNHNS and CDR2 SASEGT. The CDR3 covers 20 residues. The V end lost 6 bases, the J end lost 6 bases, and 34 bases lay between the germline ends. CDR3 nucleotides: TGTGCCAGCAGGGGGTTGTCCGCGTCAGACCCACCCGTGTCATCCGATACGCAGTATTTT. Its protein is CASRGLSASDPPVSSDTQYF.